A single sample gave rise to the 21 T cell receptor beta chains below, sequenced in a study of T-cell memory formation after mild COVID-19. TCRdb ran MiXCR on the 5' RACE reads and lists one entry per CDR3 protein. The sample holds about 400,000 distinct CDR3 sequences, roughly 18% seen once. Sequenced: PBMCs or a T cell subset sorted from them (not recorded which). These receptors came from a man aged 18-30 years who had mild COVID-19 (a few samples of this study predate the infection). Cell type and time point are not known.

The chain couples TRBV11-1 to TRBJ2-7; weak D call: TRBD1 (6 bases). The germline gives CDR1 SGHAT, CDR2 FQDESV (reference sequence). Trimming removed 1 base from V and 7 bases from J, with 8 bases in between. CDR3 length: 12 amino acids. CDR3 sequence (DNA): TGTGCCAGCAGCTTAGGGGGGCAAGAGCAGTACGTC. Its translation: CASSLGGQEQYV.

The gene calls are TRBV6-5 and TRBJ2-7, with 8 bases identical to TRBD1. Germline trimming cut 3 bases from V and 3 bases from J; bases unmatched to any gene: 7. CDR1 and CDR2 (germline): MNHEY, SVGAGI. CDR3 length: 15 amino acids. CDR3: CASSYGAGGYYEQYF. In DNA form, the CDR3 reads TGTGCCAGCAGTTATGGGGCAGGGGGCTACTACGAGCAGTACTTC.

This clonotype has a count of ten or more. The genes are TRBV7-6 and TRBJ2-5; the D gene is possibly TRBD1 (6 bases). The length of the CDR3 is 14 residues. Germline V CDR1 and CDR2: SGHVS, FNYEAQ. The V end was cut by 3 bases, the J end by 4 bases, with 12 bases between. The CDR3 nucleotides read TGTGCCAGCAGCTTCTTCGAGGGGGTAGAGACCCAGTACTTC. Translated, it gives CASSFFEGVETQYF.

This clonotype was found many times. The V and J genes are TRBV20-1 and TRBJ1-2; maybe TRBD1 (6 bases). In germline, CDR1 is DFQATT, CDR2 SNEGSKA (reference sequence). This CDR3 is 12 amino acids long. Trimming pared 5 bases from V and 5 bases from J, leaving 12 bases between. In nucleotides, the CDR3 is TGCAGTGCTCGCCAAGGGGGTTATGGCTACACCTTC. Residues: CSARQGGYGYTF.

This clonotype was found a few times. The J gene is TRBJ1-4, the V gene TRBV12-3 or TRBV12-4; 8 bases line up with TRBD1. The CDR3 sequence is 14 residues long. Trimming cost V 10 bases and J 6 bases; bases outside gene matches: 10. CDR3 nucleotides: TGTGCCACCAAGGCAGGGGGCTTTCATGAAAAACTGTTTTTT. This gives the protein CATKAGGFHEKLFF.

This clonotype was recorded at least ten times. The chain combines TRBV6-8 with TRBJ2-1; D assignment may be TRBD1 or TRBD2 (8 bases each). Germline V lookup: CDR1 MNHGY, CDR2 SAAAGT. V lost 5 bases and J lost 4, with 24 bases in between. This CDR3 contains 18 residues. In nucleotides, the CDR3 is TGTGCCAGCAGTACGACAGGGGTTTCGGCTAGCGGGTACAATGAGCAGTTCTTC. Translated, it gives CASSTTGVSASGYNEQFF.

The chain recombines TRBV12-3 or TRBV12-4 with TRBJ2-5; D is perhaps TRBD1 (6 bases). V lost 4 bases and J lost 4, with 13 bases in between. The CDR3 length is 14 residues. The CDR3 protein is CASSSPGVRETQYF. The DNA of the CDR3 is TGTGCCAGCAGTTCTCCAGGGGTCCGAGAGACCCAGTACTTC.

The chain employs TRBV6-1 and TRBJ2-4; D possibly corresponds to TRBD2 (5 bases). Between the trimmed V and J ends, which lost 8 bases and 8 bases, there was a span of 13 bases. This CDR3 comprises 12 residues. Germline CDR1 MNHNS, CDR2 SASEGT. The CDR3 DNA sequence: TGTGCCAGCGTGGAGGAAACGGACATTCAGTACTTC. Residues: CASVEETDIQYF.

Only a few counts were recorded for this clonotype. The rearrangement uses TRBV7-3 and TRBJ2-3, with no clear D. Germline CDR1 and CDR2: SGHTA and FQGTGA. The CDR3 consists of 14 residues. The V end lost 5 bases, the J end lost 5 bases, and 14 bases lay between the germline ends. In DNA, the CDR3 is TGTGCCAGCAGCCGCGACTTGTTCAAAGATACGCAGTATTTT. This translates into CASSRDLFKDTQYF.

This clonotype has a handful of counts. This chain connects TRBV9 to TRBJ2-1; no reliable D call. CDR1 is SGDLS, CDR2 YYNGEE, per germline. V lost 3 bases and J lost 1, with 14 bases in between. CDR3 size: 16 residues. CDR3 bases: TGTGCCAGCAGCGGTGACGGGTGGGGATCCTACAATGAGCAGTTCTTC. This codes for CASSGDGWGSYNEQFF.

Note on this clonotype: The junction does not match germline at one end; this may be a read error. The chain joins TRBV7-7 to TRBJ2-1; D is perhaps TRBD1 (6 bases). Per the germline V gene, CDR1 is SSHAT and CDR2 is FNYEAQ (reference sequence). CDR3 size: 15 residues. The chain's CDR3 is CASSLGSQGYNEQFF. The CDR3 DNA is TGTGCTAGCAGCTTAGGGTCCCAGGGGTACAATGAGCAGTTCTTC.

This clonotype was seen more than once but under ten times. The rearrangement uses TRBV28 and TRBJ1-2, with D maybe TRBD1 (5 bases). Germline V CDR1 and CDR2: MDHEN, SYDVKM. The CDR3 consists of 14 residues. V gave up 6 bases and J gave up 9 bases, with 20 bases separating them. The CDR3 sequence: CASSTLGAPGRYTF. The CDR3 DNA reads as TGTGCCAGCAGCACACTCGGGGCCCCAGGGCGCTACACCTTC.

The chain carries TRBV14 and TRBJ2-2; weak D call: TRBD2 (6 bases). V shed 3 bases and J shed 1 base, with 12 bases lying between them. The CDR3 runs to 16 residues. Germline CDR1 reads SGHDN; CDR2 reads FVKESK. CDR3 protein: CASSQLLGGNTGELFF. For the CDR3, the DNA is TGTGCCAGCAGCCAGCTCCTGGGAGGGAACACCGGGGAGCTGTTTTTT.

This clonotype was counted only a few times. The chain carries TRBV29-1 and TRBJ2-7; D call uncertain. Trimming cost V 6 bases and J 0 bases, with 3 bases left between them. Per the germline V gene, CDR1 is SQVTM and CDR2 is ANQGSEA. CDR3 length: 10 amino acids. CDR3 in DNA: TGCAGCGTCACCTCCTACGAGCAGTACGTC. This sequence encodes CSVTSYEQYV.

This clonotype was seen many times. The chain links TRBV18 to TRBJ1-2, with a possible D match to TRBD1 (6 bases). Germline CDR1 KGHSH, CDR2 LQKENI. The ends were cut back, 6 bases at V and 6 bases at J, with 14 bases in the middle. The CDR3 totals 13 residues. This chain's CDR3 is CASSPRPGDGYTF. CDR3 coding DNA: TGTGCCAGCTCCCCAAGGCCAGGGGATGGCTACACCTTC.

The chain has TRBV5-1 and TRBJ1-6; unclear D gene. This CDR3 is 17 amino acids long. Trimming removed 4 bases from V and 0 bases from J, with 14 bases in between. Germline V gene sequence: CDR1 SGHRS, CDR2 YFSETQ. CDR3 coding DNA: TGCGCCAGCAGCCCCCTCAGCGCAAGCTCCTATAATTCACCCCTCCACTTT. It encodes CASSPLSASSYNSPLHF.

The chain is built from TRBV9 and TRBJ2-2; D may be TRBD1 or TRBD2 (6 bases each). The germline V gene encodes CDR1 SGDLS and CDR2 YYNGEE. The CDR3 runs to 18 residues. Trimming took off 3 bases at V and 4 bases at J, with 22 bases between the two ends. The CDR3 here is CASSGEGGRQATTGELFF. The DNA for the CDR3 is TGTGCCAGCAGCGGCGAGGGAGGTAGACAGGCGACCACCGGGGAGCTGTTTTTT.

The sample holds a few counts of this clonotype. The CDR3 DNA reads TGTGCCAGCACCTCGGGGGGGCTGGAGACCCAGTACTTC. Translating it yields CASTSGGLETQYF. The V call is TRBV28, the J call TRBJ2-5, with 8 bases fitting TRBD2. The CDR3 totals 13 residues. From germline, CDR1 is MDHEN and CDR2 SYDVKM. V gave up 7 bases and J gave up 5 bases; unmatched junction bases: 6.

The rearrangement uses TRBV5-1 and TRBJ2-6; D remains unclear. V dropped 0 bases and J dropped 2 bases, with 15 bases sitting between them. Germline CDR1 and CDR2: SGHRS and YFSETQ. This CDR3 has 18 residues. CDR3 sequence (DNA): TGCGCCAGCAGCTTGGGGCCCCATGGAACAACTGGGGCCAACGTCCTGACTTTC. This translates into CASSLGPHGTTGANVLTF. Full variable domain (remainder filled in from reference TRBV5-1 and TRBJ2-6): KAGVTQTPRYLIKTRGQQVTLSCSPISGHRSVSWYQQTPGQGLQFLFEYFSETQRNKGNFPGRFSGRQFSNSRSEMNVSTLELGDSALYLCASSLGPHGTTGANVLTFGAGSRLTVL.

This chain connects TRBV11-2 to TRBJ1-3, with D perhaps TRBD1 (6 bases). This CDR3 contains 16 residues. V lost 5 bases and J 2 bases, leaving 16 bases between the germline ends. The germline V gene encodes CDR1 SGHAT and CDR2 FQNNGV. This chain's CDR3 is CASSAAGVPTGNTIYF. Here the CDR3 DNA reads TGTGCCAGCAGCGCCGCAGGGGTCCCCACTGGAAACACCATATATTTT.

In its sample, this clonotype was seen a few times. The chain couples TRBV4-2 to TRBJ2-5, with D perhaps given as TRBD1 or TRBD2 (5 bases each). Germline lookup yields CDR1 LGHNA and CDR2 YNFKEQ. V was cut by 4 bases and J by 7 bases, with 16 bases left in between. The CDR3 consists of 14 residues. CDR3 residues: CASSLTGTSATQYF. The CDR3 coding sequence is TGTGCCAGCAGCCTAACCGGGACCTCGGCGACCCAGTACTTC.